The present TCR beta chain was sequenced within a study of blood T cell repertoires in COVID-19 (dated by TCRdb to 2018 to 2021). Describing the broader study: ImmuneRACE Cohort 3 recovered participants were defined by two consecutive negative NP/OP PCR tests, healthcare professional clearance, or symptom resolution. Samples from collaborators originated in the United States, Italy and Spain and spanned both the acute and convalescent phases of COVID-19. The material from the prospective study consisted of cDNA or gDNA derived from T cells, B-cell-depleted T cells, or PBMCs. The dataset comprised deeply sampled blood TCRbeta repertoires from subjects exposed to, actively infected with, or recovered from COVID-19. The repertoires were released in a freely available public database intended as a resource for research on the immune response to SARS-CoV-2. The samples were drawn from the first 160 participants of the ongoing ImmuneRACE study and from 950 to 1,500 subjects provided by 6 global collaborators. Nearly every sample came with metadata listing a de-identified subject ID, COVID-19 status, age in years and sex. Where available, HLA class I and class II types were obtained from metadata supplied by the sample provider rather than from assay-based typing.

Points the paper makes about the study in general: The amount of clinical and demographic metadata varied by source and participant and was provided uncurated.

TCRbeta CDR3 regions were amplified from genomic DNA by means of the immunoSEQ Assay, a bias-controlled multiplex PCR. The paper's data handling went like this. The number of nucleated cells in each sample was estimated by amplification of reference gene primers within the assay. Sequence reads were collapsed and filtered to measure the absolute abundance of every unique TCRbeta CDR3 rearrangement. Productive Simpson clonality was computed per sample as the square root of Simpson's diversity index over productive rearrangements. Held by TCRdb, this immuneACCESS table contains in-frame sequences only and omits some clones. Under half of the omission traces to an unresolved V gene where checked; the cause of the rest is unknown. V and J calls and clone size are copied from that table; D and trimming were computed from the DNA. This sample has around 190,000 clones in its table, and 86% of those were observed once. The ten largest make up around 23% of the sample.

Participants in the prospective study were aged roughly 18 to 90 years, lived in about two dozen United States geographic areas, and enrolled through a virtual design. Cohort assignment in the prospective study relied on participant-reported clinical history from a screening survey and a study questionnaire. Mobile phlebotomists in the prospective study collected whole blood, serum and a nasopharyngeal or oropharyngeal swab from every participant. Additional blood draws and questionnaires over an approximately two-month period could optionally be provided by prospective study participants. Before DNA extraction, prospective study blood samples were shipped either frozen or at room temperature. Note on this clone: It has no known antigen specificity. Base qualities are not recorded, but no much larger clone differs from it by a single base.

After removal of 0 bases from V and 5 bases from J, the junction retains 4 bases not matched to a gene. The CDR3 measures 16 amino acids from cysteine to phenylalanine. Only the CDR3 DNA stays, 48 bases, in frame from base 1. From the germline V gene, CDR1 is SGDLS and CDR2 is YYNGEE. The clonotype comes from a middle-aged woman in a cohort exposed to, infected with or recovered from COVID-19 (not recorded which). Sequenced: PBMCs or T cells enriched from blood (not recorded which). Recombination connected TRBV9 to TRBJ2-5; 13 bases in between match TRBD2. The CDR3 region has the sequence CASSVELAGGVETQYF. In nucleotide form, the sequence is TGTGCCAGCAGCGTAGAACTAGCGGGAGGGGTGGAGACCCAGTACTTC.